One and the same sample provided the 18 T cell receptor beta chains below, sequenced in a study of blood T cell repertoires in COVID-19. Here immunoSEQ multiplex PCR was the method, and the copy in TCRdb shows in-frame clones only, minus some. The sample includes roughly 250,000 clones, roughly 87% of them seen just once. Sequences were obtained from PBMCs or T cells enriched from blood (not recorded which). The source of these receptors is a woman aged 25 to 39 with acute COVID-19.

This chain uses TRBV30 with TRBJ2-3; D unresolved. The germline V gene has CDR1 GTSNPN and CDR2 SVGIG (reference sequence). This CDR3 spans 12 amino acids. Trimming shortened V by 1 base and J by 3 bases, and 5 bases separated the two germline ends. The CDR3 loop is CAWSASTDTQYF. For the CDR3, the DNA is TGTGCCTGGAGTGCTAGTACAGATACGCAGTATTTT.

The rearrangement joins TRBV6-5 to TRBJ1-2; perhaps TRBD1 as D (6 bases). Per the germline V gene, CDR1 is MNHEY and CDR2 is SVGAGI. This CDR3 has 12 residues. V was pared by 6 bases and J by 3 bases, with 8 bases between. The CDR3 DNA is TGTGCCAGCAGCAAGGGGGACTATGGCTACACCTTC. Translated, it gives CASSKGDYGYTF.

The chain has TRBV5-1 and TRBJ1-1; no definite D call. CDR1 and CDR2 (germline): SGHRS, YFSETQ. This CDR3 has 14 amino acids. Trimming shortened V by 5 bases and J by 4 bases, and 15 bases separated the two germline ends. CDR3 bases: TGCGCCAGCAGTTGGAACTTAGAGGGCACTGAAGCTTTCTTT. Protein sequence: CASSWNLEGTEAFF.

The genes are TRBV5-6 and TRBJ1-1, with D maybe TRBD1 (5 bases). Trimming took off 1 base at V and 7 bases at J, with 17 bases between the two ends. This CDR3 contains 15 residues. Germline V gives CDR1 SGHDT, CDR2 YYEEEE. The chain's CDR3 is CASSLWGVTRGEAFF. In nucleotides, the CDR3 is TGTGCCAGCAGCTTGTGGGGGGTAACAAGAGGTGAAGCTTTCTTT.

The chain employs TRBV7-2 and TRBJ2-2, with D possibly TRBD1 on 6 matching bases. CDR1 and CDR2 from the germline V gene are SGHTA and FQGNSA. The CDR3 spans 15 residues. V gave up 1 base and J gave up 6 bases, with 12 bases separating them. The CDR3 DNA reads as TGTGCCAGCAGCTTAGAGGGGGTTGGCCCCGGGGAGCTGTTTTTT. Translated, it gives CASSLEGVGPGELFF.

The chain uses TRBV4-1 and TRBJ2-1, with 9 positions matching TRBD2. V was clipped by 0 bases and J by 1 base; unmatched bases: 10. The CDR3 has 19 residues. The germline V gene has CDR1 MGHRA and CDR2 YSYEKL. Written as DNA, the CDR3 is TGCGCCAGCAGCCAAGATTATTCGTGGCGGGGGGGTTCCTACAATGAGCAGTTCTTC. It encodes CASSQDYSWRGGSYNEQFF.

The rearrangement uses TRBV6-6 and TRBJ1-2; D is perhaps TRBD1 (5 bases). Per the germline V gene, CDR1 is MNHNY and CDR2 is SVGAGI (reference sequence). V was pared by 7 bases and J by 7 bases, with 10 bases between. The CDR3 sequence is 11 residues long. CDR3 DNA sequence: TGTGCCAGCAATAGACAGTCTGGCTACACCTTC. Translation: CASNRQSGYTF.

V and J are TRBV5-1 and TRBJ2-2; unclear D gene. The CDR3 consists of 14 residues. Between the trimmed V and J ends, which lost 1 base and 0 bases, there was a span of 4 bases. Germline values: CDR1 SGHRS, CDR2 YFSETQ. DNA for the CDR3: TGCGCCAGCAGCTTGCCAGCGAACACCGGGGAGCTGTTTTTT. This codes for CASSLPANTGELFF.

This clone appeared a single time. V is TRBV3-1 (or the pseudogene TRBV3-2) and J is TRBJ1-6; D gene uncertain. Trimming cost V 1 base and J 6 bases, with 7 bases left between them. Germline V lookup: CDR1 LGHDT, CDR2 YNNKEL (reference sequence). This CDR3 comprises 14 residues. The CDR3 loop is CASSQVTVNSPLHF. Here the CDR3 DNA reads TGTGCCAGCAGCCAAGTAACAGTTAATTCACCCCTCCACTTT.

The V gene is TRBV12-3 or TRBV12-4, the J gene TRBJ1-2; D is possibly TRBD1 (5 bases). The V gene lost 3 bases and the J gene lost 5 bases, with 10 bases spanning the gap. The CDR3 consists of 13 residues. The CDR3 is CASSFKGQYGYTF. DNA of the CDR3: TGTGCCAGCAGTTTTAAGGGGCAGTATGGCTACACCTTC.

CDR3 region: CASSLATPGNTIYF. Written as DNA, the CDR3 is TGTGCCAGCAGCTTGGCCACACCTGGAAACACCATATATTTT. The gene calls are TRBV5-5 and TRBJ1-3; D not certain. Germline lookup yields CDR1 SGHKS and CDR2 YYEKEE (reference sequence). This CDR3 comprises 14 residues. Trimming stripped 0 bases from V and 2 bases from J, with 6 bases between.

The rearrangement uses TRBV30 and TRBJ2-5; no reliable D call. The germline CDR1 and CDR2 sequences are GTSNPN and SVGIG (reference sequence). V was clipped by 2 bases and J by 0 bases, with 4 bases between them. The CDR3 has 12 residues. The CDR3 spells CAWSPYQETQYF. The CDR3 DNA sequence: TGTGCCTGGAGTCCGTACCAAGAGACCCAGTACTTC.

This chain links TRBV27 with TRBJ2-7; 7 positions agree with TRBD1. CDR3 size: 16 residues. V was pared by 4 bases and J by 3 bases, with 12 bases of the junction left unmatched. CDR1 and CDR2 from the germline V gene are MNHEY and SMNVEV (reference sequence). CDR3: CASSSFTGQIFYEQYF. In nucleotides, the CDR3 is TGTGCCAGCAGTTCATTTACGGGACAGATCTTCTACGAGCAGTACTTC.

The CDR3 DNA sequence: TGTGCTAGTGGTATGTTGGGACAGGGGCTCTACGAGCAGTACTTC. Translating it yields CASGMLGQGLYEQYF. The chain employs TRBV12-5 and TRBJ2-7, with 10 positions matching TRBD1. Germline V gives CDR1 LGHNT, CDR2 FRNRAP. The length of the CDR3 is 15 residues. The V gene end was trimmed by 5 bases and the J gene end by 3 bases; junction bases not matched to a gene: 7.

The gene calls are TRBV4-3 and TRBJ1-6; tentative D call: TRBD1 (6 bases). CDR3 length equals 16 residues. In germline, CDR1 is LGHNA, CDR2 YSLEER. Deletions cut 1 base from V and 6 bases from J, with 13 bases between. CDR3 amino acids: CASSQGAQGANSPLHF. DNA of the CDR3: TGCGCCAGCAGCCAAGGGGCACAGGGAGCTAATTCACCCCTCCACTTT.

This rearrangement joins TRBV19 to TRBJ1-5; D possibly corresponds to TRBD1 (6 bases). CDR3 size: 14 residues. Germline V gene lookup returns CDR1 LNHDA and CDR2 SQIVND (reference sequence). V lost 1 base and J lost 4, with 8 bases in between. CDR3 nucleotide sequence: TGTGCCAGTAGTATAGGGCAGGGGAATCAGCCCCAGCATTTT. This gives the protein CASSIGQGNQPQHF.

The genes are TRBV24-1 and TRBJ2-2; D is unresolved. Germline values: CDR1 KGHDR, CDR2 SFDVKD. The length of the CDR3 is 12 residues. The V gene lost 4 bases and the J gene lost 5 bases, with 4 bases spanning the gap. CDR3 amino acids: CATSDRTGELFF. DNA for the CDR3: TGTGCCACCAGTGACCGGACCGGGGAGCTGTTTTTT.

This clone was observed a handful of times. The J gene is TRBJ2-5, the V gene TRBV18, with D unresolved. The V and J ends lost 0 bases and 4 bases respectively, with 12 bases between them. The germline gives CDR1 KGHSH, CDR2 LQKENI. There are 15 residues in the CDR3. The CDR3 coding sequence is TGTGCCAGCTCACCACCGCGATCGCCAGGAGAGACCCAGTACTTC. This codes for CASSPPRSPGETQYF.